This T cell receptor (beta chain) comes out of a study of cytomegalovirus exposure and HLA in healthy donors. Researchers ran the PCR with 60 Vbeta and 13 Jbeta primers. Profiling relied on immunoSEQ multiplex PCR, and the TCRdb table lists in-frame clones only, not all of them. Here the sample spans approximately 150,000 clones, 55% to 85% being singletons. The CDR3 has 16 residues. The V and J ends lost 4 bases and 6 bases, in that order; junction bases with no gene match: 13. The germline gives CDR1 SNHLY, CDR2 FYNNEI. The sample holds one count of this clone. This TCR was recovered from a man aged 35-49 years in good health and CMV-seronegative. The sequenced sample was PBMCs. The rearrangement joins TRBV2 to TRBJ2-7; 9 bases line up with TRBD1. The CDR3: CASSGFRTGVEGEQYF. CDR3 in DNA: TGTGCCAGCAGTGGATTTAGGACAGGGGTTGAGGGCGAGCAGTACTTC.